What follows are 29 T cell receptor beta chains derived from one specimen sequenced in a study of identical twins. One entry per CDR3 protein results from TCRdb running MiXCR on the 5' RACE reads. The table lists around 960,000 distinct CDR3 sequences, over 9% of them singletons, with around 1.6% in the top ten. These records were also assigned to another study, of yellow fever vaccine responses in identical twins.

Sequencing used PBMCs. These TCRs come from a woman under 30 in good health.

This clonotype was recorded a few times. V and J are TRBV10-3 and TRBJ1-5; 9 bases are a match to TRBD1. The CDR3 contains 17 residues. CDR1 is ENHRY and CDR2 is SYGVKD in the germline V gene. Germline trimming cut 3 bases from V and 6 bases from J; bases unmatched to any gene: 12. The CDR3 loop reads CAISELPDRGSGQPQHF. CDR3 DNA sequence: TGTGCCATCAGTGAACTCCCGGACAGGGGTTCGGGTCAGCCCCAGCATTTT.

This chain uses TRBV3-1 with TRBJ2-1, with D unresolved. The germline CDR1 and CDR2 sequences are LGHDT and YNNKEL (reference sequence). The CDR3 contains 13 residues. Deletions cut 2 bases from V and 2 bases from J, with 4 bases between. CDR3 DNA: TGTGCCAGCAGCCAAACAACCTACAATGAGCAGTTCTTC. Encoded protein: CASSQTTYNEQFF.

As regards this clonotype: This may be a read error: a much more frequent sequence differs by one nucleotide. The rearrangement uses TRBV5-1 and TRBJ2-7; tentatively, D is TRBD1 (6 bases). The ends were cut back, 5 bases at V and 1 base at J, with 19 bases in the middle. Germline values: CDR1 SGHRS, CDR2 YFSETQ. The CDR3 totals 16 residues. The CDR3 nucleotides read TGCGCCAGCAGAACCTGTCCGGACAGCCCTTCCTACGAGCAGTACTTC. It encodes CASRTCPDSPSYEQYF.

There are many counts of this clonotype. The J gene is TRBJ2-3, the V gene TRBV9; maybe TRBD2 (5 bases). The CDR3 has 16 residues. Trimming took off 0 bases at V and 3 bases at J, with 14 bases between the two ends. Germline values: CDR1 SGDLS, CDR2 YYNGEE. CDR3 in DNA: TGTGCCAGCAGCGTAGGTATTATCGGGGTTACAGATACGCAGTATTTT. Its protein is CASSVGIIGVTDTQYF.

This clonotype came up many times. The rearrangement uses TRBV4-2 and TRBJ2-2, with 11 nucleotides matching TRBD2. This CDR3 contains 17 residues. Germline V gene sequence: CDR1 LGHNA, CDR2 YNFKEQ. Trimming took 3 bases from V and 0 from J; bases not matched to a gene: 3. The CDR3 DNA reads as TGTGCCAGCAGCCAGCATAGCGGGAGGGCGAACACCGGGGAGCTGTTTTTT. Its protein is CASSQHSGRANTGELFF.

The V gene is TRBV5-4, the J gene TRBJ2-3; 11 bases agree with TRBD2. Germline-derived CDR1 and CDR2 are SGHNT and YYREEE (reference sequence). The junction had 13 bases not matched to a gene; V was cut back by 0 bases and J by 4 bases. The length of the CDR3 is 19 residues. This CDR3 is CASSLGTSGGSRSADTQYF. CDR3 nucleotide sequence: TGTGCCAGCAGCTTGGGCACTAGCGGGGGTTCGCGTAGTGCAGATACGCAGTATTTT.

This clonotype was counted between two and nine times. The chain is built from TRBV9 and TRBJ2-7; D remains ambiguous. This CDR3 is 14 amino acids long. Trimming took 0 bases from V and 2 from J, leaving 9 bases between them. CDR1 is SGDLS, CDR2 YYNGEE, per germline. CDR3 residues: CASSVGVETYEQYF. DNA for the CDR3: TGTGCCAGCAGCGTAGGGGTGGAAACCTACGAGCAGTACTTC.

This clonotype was seen more than once but under ten times. This rearrangement joins TRBV2 to TRBJ2-2, with D perhaps TRBD1 (5 bases). The germline V gene has CDR1 SNHLY and CDR2 FYNNEI. V was shortened by 7 bases and J by 1 base, with 10 bases between the two germline ends. The CDR3 consists of 14 residues. The CDR3 protein is CASTWGGNTGELFF. The CDR3 DNA reads as TGTGCCAGCACATGGGGCGGGAACACCGGGGAGCTGTTTTTT.

This clonotype was observed a few times. The rearrangement links TRBV2 to TRBJ2-7; no firm D call. Trimming removed 7 bases from V and 1 base from J, with 14 bases in between. Germline CDR1 reads SNHLY; CDR2 reads FYNNEI. CDR3 length: 14 amino acids. CDR3 DNA sequence: TGTGCCAGCACAACCGGGCGTACTTCCTACGAGCAGTACTTC. The encoded protein is CASTTGRTSYEQYF. The complete variable domain, with remaining parts taken from reference TRBV2 and TRBJ2-7, reads EPEVTQTPSHQVTQMGQEVILRCVPISNHLYFYWYRQILGQKVEFLVSFYNNEISEKSEIFDDQFSVERPDGSNFTLKIRSTKLEDSAMYFCASTTGRTSYEQYFGPGTRLTVT.

J is TRBJ2-3 and V is TRBV4-1; a possible D gene is TRBD2 (6 bases). With 0 bases removed from V and 4 bases from J, the gap between germline ends came to 17 bases. This CDR3 contains 17 residues. Germline-derived CDR1 and CDR2 are MGHRA and YSYEKL. The CDR3 spells CASSQDVASVWADTQYF. The DNA of the CDR3 is TGCGCCAGCAGCCAAGATGTTGCTAGCGTTTGGGCAGATACGCAGTATTTT.

The chain joins TRBV15 to TRBJ2-1; D is ambiguous. This CDR3 is 11 amino acids long. Germline V gene sequence: CDR1 LNHNV, CDR2 YYDKDF (reference sequence). The V and J ends lost 4 bases and 8 bases respectively, with 6 bases between them. The CDR3 reads CATSTSYEQFF. In DNA, the CDR3 is TGTGCCACCAGCACGTCCTATGAGCAGTTCTTC.

V usage is TRBV28 and J usage is TRBJ1-5; tentative D call: TRBD1 (6 bases). The CDR3 spans 13 residues. Germline CDR1 MDHEN, CDR2 SYDVKM. The V and J ends lost 11 bases and 2 bases respectively, with 13 bases between them. CDR3 in DNA: TGTGCCCATGGGGCAGGGGGCAATCAGCCCCAGCATTTT. Encoded protein: CAHGAGGNQPQHF.

This clonotype was observed a handful of times. The chain combines TRBV12-5 with TRBJ1-2; D uncertain. Germline CDR1 reads LGHNT; CDR2 reads FRNRAP. This CDR3 has 12 amino acids. V was pared by 6 bases and J by 3 bases, with 8 bases between. CDR3 sequence: CASGESYYGYTF. CDR3 nucleotides: TGTGCTAGTGGAGAATCGTACTATGGCTACACCTTC.

This clonotype occurred a few times. This chain uses TRBV20-1 with TRBJ1-5, with 7 nucleotides matching TRBD1. Germline trimming cut 0 bases from V and 2 bases from J; bases unmatched to any gene: 10. The CDR3 contains 17 residues. Germline loops: CDR1 DFQATT, CDR2 SNEGSKA (reference sequence). CDR3 bases: TGCAGTGCTAGAGATACGGACAAGGGGGCTGGCAATCAGCCCCAGCATTTT. It is translated as CSARDTDKGAGNQPQHF.

This clonotype was detected many times. The chain carries TRBV10-3 and TRBJ2-1; 13 nucleotides match TRBD2. Germline lookup yields CDR1 ENHRY and CDR2 SYGVKD. The length of the CDR3 is 19 residues. V lost 0 bases to trimming and J lost 4 bases; unmatched junction nucleotides: 9. Written as DNA, the CDR3 is TGTGCCATCAGTGAGTCGAAGGCGAGGGGACTAGCGGGATACAATGAGCAGTTCTTC. Amino acids: CAISESKARGLAGYNEQFF.

There are a few counts of this clonotype. The rearrangement links TRBV11-2 to TRBJ2-1, with TRBD2 matching over 10 bases. Germline values: CDR1 SGHAT, CDR2 FQNNGV. The ends lost 3 bases at V and 9 bases at J; junction bases unmatched: 11. The CDR3 is 16 residues long. This chain's CDR3 is CASSFTSGTSLAEQFF. In DNA, the CDR3 is TGTGCCAGCAGCTTCACTAGCGGGACCTCGTTGGCTGAGCAGTTCTTC.

Many counts were recorded for this clonotype. The rearrangement joins TRBV12-3 or TRBV12-4 to TRBJ2-7; TRBD1 matches at 9 bases. The V segment lost 5 bases and the J segment 5 bases; nucleotides outside the gene matches: 19. The CDR3 spans 18 residues. CDR3 residues: CASSPRGQGLRGYNEQYF. The CDR3, as DNA: TGTGCCAGCAGTCCCCGGGGACAGGGTCTTCGGGGTTATAACGAGCAGTACTTC.

This sequence joins TRBV3-1 and TRBJ2-3, with D possibly matching TRBD2 (5 bases). V was pared by 0 bases and J by 2 bases, with 9 bases between. This CDR3 has 15 residues. In germline, CDR1 is LGHDT, CDR2 YNNKEL (reference sequence). The CDR3 nucleotides are TGTGCCAGCAGCCAAGATCCGACTATCACAGATACGCAGTATTTT. This codes for CASSQDPTITDTQYF.

This clonotype was detected a few times. The chain is built from TRBV10-3 and TRBJ2-1; 10 bases align to TRBD2. CDR3 length: 18 residues. J lost 3 bases, V lost 0 bases, and 8 bases had no gene match. In germline, CDR1 is ENHRY, CDR2 SYGVKD. The CDR3 loop is CAISESSATSGLYNEQFF. The CDR3 coding sequence is TGTGCCATCAGTGAGTCGAGTGCGACTAGCGGGCTCTACAATGAGCAGTTCTTC.

This clonotype was counted only a few times. The chain joins TRBV20-1 to TRBJ2-3; 10 positions match TRBD2. Per the germline V gene, CDR1 is DFQATT and CDR2 is SNEGSKA (reference sequence). The V gene end was trimmed by 5 bases and the J gene end by 0 bases; junction bases not matched to a gene: 14. This CDR3 contains 18 residues. The CDR3 here is CSAPLLAGATTSTDTQYF. The CDR3 bases are TGCAGTGCTCCCCTTCTAGCGGGAGCCACCACTAGCACAGATACGCAGTATTTT.

The sample holds a few counts of this clonotype. The chain is built from TRBV12-5 and TRBJ2-2, with 7 bases matching TRBD1. Germline V gene sequence: CDR1 LGHNT, CDR2 FRNRAP. The CDR3 extends over 16 amino acids. V lost 5 bases, J lost 0 bases, and 6 bases stayed unmatched. CDR3 residues: CASGPGQRTNTGELFF. DNA for the CDR3: TGTGCTAGTGGTCCGGGACAGCGAACGAACACCGGGGAGCTGTTTTTT.

The rearrangement links TRBV20-1 to TRBJ2-2; unclear D gene. The CDR3 has 14 amino acids. Germline V CDR1 and CDR2: DFQATT, SNEGSKA (reference sequence). Trimming took off 3 bases at V and 2 bases at J, with 10 bases between the two ends. The CDR3 sequence: CSASAAPNTGELFF. The CDR3 DNA sequence: TGCAGTGCTAGTGCGGCCCCTAACACCGGGGAGCTGTTTTTT.

In this sample, this clonotype turned up a few times. The rearrangement joins TRBV2 to TRBJ2-5; no clear D. The ends were cut back, 7 bases at V and 1 base at J, with 7 bases in the middle. From germline, CDR1 is SNHLY and CDR2 FYNNEI. The CDR3 covers 12 residues. The CDR3 nucleotides read TGTGCCAGCACCCCGGTCCAAGAGACCCAGTACTTC. Its protein is CASTPVQETQYF.

The rearrangement joins TRBV10-3 to TRBJ2-3; D gene ambiguous. The germline V gene encodes CDR1 ENHRY and CDR2 SYGVKD. The CDR3 sequence is 12 residues long. Trimming left V 4 bases short and J 9 bases short, with 11 bases between. The CDR3 DNA reads TGTGCCATCAGTGGACCCAGCGTCACGCAGTATTTT. Translated: CAISGPSVTQYF.

In its sample, this clonotype was seen a few times. The chain couples TRBV4-1 to TRBJ1-2, with 7 nucleotides matching TRBD1. This CDR3 has 15 amino acids. Trimming at V came to 3 bases and at J to 4 bases, leaving 8 bases not matched to a gene. Germline CDR1 reads MGHRA; CDR2 reads YSYEKL. CDR3 in amino acids: CASSQPLQGSYGYTF. The DNA of the CDR3 is TGCGCCAGCAGCCAGCCACTACAGGGGAGCTATGGCTACACCTTC.

This clonotype was recorded at least ten times. This sequence joins TRBV6-4 and TRBJ2-1, with 8 positions matching TRBD2. Germline V gene sequence: CDR1 MRHNA, CDR2 SNTAGT. This CDR3 region has 15 residues. V trimming: 0 bases; J trimming: 8 bases; junction bases outside the gene matches: 6. The CDR3 protein is CASSDSPGGGDEQFF. CDR3 bases: TGTGCCAGCAGTGACTCGCCCGGGGGGGGAGATGAGCAGTTCTTC.

The chain couples TRBV2 to TRBJ2-3; weak D call: TRBD2 (5 bases). Trimming took 6 bases from V and 1 from J, leaving 11 bases between them. Germline CDR1 SNHLY, CDR2 FYNNEI. This CDR3 comprises 14 residues. The CDR3 here is CASSGIARTDTQYF. The CDR3, as DNA: TGTGCCAGCAGCGGGATAGCGCGCACAGATACGCAGTATTTT.

This sequence joins TRBV29-1 and TRBJ2-7; TRBD1 is a possible D gene (5 bases). This CDR3 contains 11 residues. The V end was cut by 4 bases, the J end by 2 bases, with 6 bases between. Germline CDR1 reads SQVTM; CDR2 reads ANQGSEA. The CDR3 is CSVVGPYEQYF. CDR3 bases: TGCAGCGTTGTGGGGCCCTACGAGCAGTACTTC.

The gene calls are TRBV5-1 and TRBJ2-3; 8 bases agree with TRBD1. J was trimmed by 4 bases and V by 5 bases; bases with no gene match: 12. Looked up from germline, CDR1 is SGHRS and CDR2 is YFSETQ. The CDR3 length is 16 residues. The CDR3 reads CASRPQGAVGSDTQYF. The CDR3 DNA reads TGCGCCAGCAGACCCCAGGGGGCCGTAGGTTCAGATACGCAGTATTTT.